Below are 21 T cell receptor beta chains sequenced from a single sample in a study of blood T cell repertoires in COVID-19. The method was immunoSEQ multiplex PCR; TCRdb's version includes in-frame clones alone and lacks a portion of them. The sample includes around 300,000 clones, roughly 87% of them seen just once. The specimen was peripheral blood. These receptors all stem from a man between 18 and 35 years old with active or convalescent COVID-19.

V and J are TRBV4-2 and TRBJ2-2; 10 nucleotides agree with TRBD2. The CDR3 covers 15 residues. Germline trimming cut 5 bases from V and 3 bases from J; bases unmatched to any gene: 3. Germline V gene sequence: CDR1 LGHNA, CDR2 YNFKEQ. The CDR3 nucleotides are TGTGCCAGCAGCATAGGACTAGCGGACACCGGGGAGCTGTTTTTT. Protein: CASSIGLADTGELFF.

This chain connects TRBV4-1 to TRBJ2-5, with 8 bases identical to TRBD2. CDR1 is MGHRA, CDR2 YSYEKL, per germline. The CDR3 consists of 18 residues. V gave up 1 base and J gave up 5 bases; unmatched junction bases: 15. CDR3 in DNA: TGCGCCAGCAGCCAAGGTCAAACTAGCGGCCTGGCGGGGGAGACCCAGTACTTC. This encodes CASSQGQTSGLAGETQYF.

The chain uses TRBV28 and TRBJ1-4; TRBD1 is a possible D gene (5 bases). V gave up 5 bases and J gave up 7 bases, with 14 bases separating them. CDR3 length: 14 amino acids. CDR1 and CDR2 from the germline V gene are MDHEN and SYDVKM. CDR3 DNA: TGTGCCAGCAGTGACTGGGGGGGAGTTGAAAAACTGTTTTTT. Its protein is CASSDWGGVEKLFF.

The chain links TRBV2 to TRBJ1-1; TRBD1 might be the D (6 bases). This CDR3 is built from 15 residues. V shed 6 bases and J shed 1 base, with 15 bases lying between them. Germline V CDR1 and CDR2: SNHLY, FYNNEI. The CDR3 nucleotides read TGTGCCAGCAGCCCGGGACAAGTTACGAACACTGAAGCTTTCTTT. Protein product: CASSPGQVTNTEAFF.

This chain uses TRBV9 with TRBJ2-7; 7 bases match TRBD2. The J segment lost 2 bases and the V segment lost 4 bases, leaving 6 bases of the junction unmatched. The germline gives CDR1 SGDLS, CDR2 YYNGEE. This CDR3 has 14 amino acids. Here the CDR3 DNA reads TGTGCCAGCAGCTTTCGGGAGGTAACCTACGAGCAGTACTTC. This codes for CASSFREVTYEQYF.

The V gene is TRBV6-6, the J gene TRBJ2-5; the D gene is possibly TRBD1 (5 bases). V was pared by 0 bases and J by 6 bases, with 14 bases between. The CDR3 contains 15 residues. Germline lookup yields CDR1 MNHNY and CDR2 SVGAGI (reference sequence). CDR3 bases: TGTGCCAGCAGTTACTCGACCCAGGGTATGCAGACCCAGTACTTC. This codes for CASSYSTQGMQTQYF.

A note on this clone: Other DNA sequences in the same sample also yield this CDR3. This chain connects TRBV29-1 to TRBJ1-1, with 7 bases fitting TRBD1. Losses at the gene ends were 7 bases for V and 5 bases for J; bases not matched to a gene: 10. This CDR3 contains 13 residues. Looked up from germline, CDR1 is SQVTM and CDR2 is ANQGSEA. CDR3 sequence (DNA): TGCAGCGCCGAGAGACAGGGTCGGACTGAAGCTTTCTTT. Its translation is CSAERQGRTEAFF.

The V and J genes are TRBV7-2 and TRBJ2-1; 7 bases are a match to TRBD1. The J segment lost 0 bases and the V segment lost 4 bases, leaving 6 bases of the junction unmatched. The CDR3 length is 16 residues. Germline V gene sequence: CDR1 SGHTA, CDR2 FQGNSA. DNA for the CDR3: TGTGCCAGCAGCTCACAGGGGACCTACTCCTACAATGAGCAGTTCTTC. It codes for CASSSQGTYSYNEQFF.

The V gene is TRBV6-5, the J gene TRBJ2-3; 10 nucleotides match TRBD1. The J segment lost 1 base and the V segment lost 2 bases, leaving 3 bases of the junction unmatched. Looked up from germline, CDR1 is MNHEY and CDR2 is SVGAGI. CDR3 length: 16 amino acids. CDR3 sequence: CASSYLGTGGTDTQYF. The CDR3 bases are TGTGCCAGCAGTTACCTGGGGACAGGGGGCACAGATACGCAGTATTTT.

This CDR3 is CASSLQDRAVGGYTF. The CDR3 DNA sequence: TGTGCCAGCAGCCTTCAAGACAGGGCAGTCGGTGGCTACACCTTC. This chain connects TRBV27 to TRBJ1-2; 7 bases map to TRBD1. The CDR3 totals 15 residues. V trimming: 6 bases; J trimming: 7 bases; junction bases outside the gene matches: 14. Germline CDR1 is MNHEY and CDR2 is SMNVEV (reference sequence).

This clone has a single count. The rearrangement links TRBV5-4 to TRBJ2-3; no reliable D call. The CDR3 sequence is 16 residues long. From germline, CDR1 is SGHNT and CDR2 YYREEE (reference sequence). V lost 1 base to trimming and J lost 2 bases, with 14 bases between them. The CDR3 region is CASSLKKAGPTDTQYF. The CDR3 bases are TGTGCCAGCAGCTTGAAAAAAGCAGGCCCCACAGATACGCAGTATTTT.

The chain combines TRBV3-1 (or the pseudogene TRBV3-2) with TRBJ1-5; a weak D match, TRBD1 (5 bases). The germline CDR1 and CDR2 sequences are LGHDT and YNNKEL (reference sequence). The CDR3 spans 13 residues. Trimming stripped 4 bases from V and 6 bases from J, with 10 bases between. The CDR3 DNA is TGTGCCAGCAGCCCTGGACATTCTCAGCCCCAGCATTTT. Encoded protein: CASSPGHSQPQHF.

The chain is built from TRBV15 and TRBJ1-6, with no clear D. The germline V gene has CDR1 LNHNV and CDR2 YYDKDF (reference sequence). The CDR3 contains 13 residues. Trimming left V 1 base short and J 10 bases short, with 8 bases between. CDR3 DNA sequence: TGTGCCACCAGCAGAGCTGGCAGATCACCCCTCCACTTT. Protein product: CATSRAGRSPLHF.

The chain couples TRBV11-2 to TRBJ2-7, with 7 bases lining up with TRBD2. The germline CDR1 and CDR2 sequences are SGHAT and FQNNGV. CDR3 length: 16 amino acids. The V segment lost 2 bases and the J segment 2 bases; nucleotides outside the gene matches: 9. The chain's CDR3 is CASSLNPRGLPYEQYF. Written as DNA, the CDR3 is TGTGCCAGCAGCTTAAATCCACGGGGACTACCCTACGAGCAGTACTTC.

This clone occurred once. This chain links TRBV6-5 with TRBJ2-1, with a possible D match to TRBD2 (6 bases). Between the trimmed V and J ends, which lost 0 bases and 10 bases, there was a span of 7 bases. The CDR3 runs to 12 residues. The germline CDR1 and CDR2 sequences are MNHEY and SVGAGI. The CDR3 loop reads CASSYSGREQFF. The CDR3 nucleotides are TGTGCCAGCAGTTACTCTGGGAGGGAGCAGTTCTTC.

V is TRBV7-2 and J is TRBJ2-7; perhaps TRBD2 as D (5 bases). In germline, CDR1 is SGHTA, CDR2 FQGNSA. The CDR3 extends over 13 amino acids. V was shortened by 3 bases and J by 5 bases, with 11 bases between the two germline ends. CDR3 coding DNA: TGTGCCAGCAGCTTCTTGGACGGGGACGAGCAGTACTTC. It is translated as CASSFLDGDEQYF.

The V call is TRBV27, the J call TRBJ2-1, with 10 positions matching TRBD1. After removal of 6 bases from V and 10 bases from J, the junction contained 6 bases not matched to a gene. The CDR3 runs 13 residues. Germline loops: CDR1 MNHEY, CDR2 SMNVEV (reference sequence). CDR3 amino acids: CASRDRGTVEQFF. DNA for the CDR3: TGTGCCAGCAGGGACAGGGGGACGGTGGAGCAGTTCTTC.

Points on this clone: One end of the junction is discordant with germline, which a read error may explain. The chain links TRBV11-2 to TRBJ2-7, with D possibly being TRBD1 (5 bases). CDR1 and CDR2 from the germline V gene are SGHAT and FQNNGV. The CDR3 runs 14 residues. The CDR3 sequence: CASNLRGGSYEQYF. Written as DNA, the CDR3 is TGTGCCAGCAACTTAAGGGGCGGCTCCTACGAGCAGTACTTC.

J is TRBJ2-1 and V is TRBV10-1; weak D call: TRBD2 (7 bases). V was pared by 2 bases and J by 3 bases, with 11 bases between. The CDR3 length is 15 residues. Germline V lookup: CDR1 WNHNN, CDR2 SYGVQD (reference sequence). In DNA, the CDR3 is TGCGCCAGCAGTGAGACGGGGGGCCTCTACAATGAGCAGTTCTTC. Translation: CASSETGGLYNEQFF.

This rearrangement joins TRBV9 to TRBJ2-7, with 10 bases matching TRBD2. Germline CDR1 and CDR2: SGDLS and YYNGEE. The V gene end was trimmed by 3 bases and the J gene end by 5 bases; junction bases not matched to a gene: 5. This CDR3 is built from 14 residues. The CDR3 spells CASSAFSGRDEQYF. CDR3 nucleotides: TGTGCCAGCAGCGCCTTCAGCGGGAGGGACGAGCAGTACTTC.

A note on this clone: This sample also contains other DNA sequences that code for the same CDR3. This sequence joins TRBV19 and TRBJ1-3; possible D gene TRBD1, 5 bases. Trimming pared 3 bases from V and 0 bases from J, leaving 9 bases between. This CDR3 comprises 15 residues. The germline V gene has CDR1 LNHDA and CDR2 SQIVND (reference sequence). CDR3 residues: CASSIGDYSGNTIYF. In DNA form, the CDR3 reads TGTGCCAGTAGTATCGGGGACTACTCTGGAAACACCATATATTTT.